This T cell receptor beta chain was retrieved from a study of Ad26.COV2.S vaccination and SARS-CoV-2 variants. The study's findings and limits: Substantial post-vaccination breadth of spike-specific CD8+ and CD4+ T cell responses was reported.

Treatment given: 15 to 20 received Ad26.COV2.S at low or high dose, single or two shots; roughly 5 received placebo; per-sample allocation not given. Repertoires come from day 63 after the first vaccine or placebo injection. Germline V gene data show CDR1 as SGDLS and CDR2 as YYNGEE. V lost 4 bases to trimming and J lost 3 bases; unmatched junction nucleotides: 9. The CDR3 is made up of 16 amino acids. Assay: immunoSEQ multiplex PCR; the TCRdb copy retains only in-frame clones and omits some. This repertoire shows fewer than 800,000 clones, around 89% found once; its top ten account for around 1.5%. A word on this clone: What it binds is unknown. Other DNA sequences within the sample encode an identical CDR3.

V and J are TRBV9 and TRBJ2-1; 8 nucleotides line up with TRBD2. This receptor was obtained from a person between 18 and 60 years old who received the Ad26.COV2.S COVID-19 vaccine or a placebo. Here the sequenced sample was peripheral blood, taken in a trial of Ad26.COV2.S vaccine versus placebo. The CDR3 bases are TGTGCCAGCAGCCCTAGAGGGAGCGGGGGCTACAATGAGCAGTTCTTC. It codes for CASSPRGSGGYNEQFF.